The 22 T cell receptor beta chains presented below share a single source sample, sequenced in a study of T-cell memory formation after mild COVID-19. MiXCR was run by TCRdb on the 5' RACE reads, yielding one entry per CDR3 protein. The sample contains roughly 350,000 distinct CDR3 sequences, about an eighth of which appear only once. The source material was PBMCs or a T cell subset sorted from them (not recorded which). These receptor sequences come from a man aged 18 to 30 who had mild COVID-19 (a few samples of this study predate the infection). Cell type and time point are not known.

This clonotype was seen a handful of times. V and J are TRBV7-6 and TRBJ2-2; 10 bases map to TRBD2. The CDR3 length is 16 residues. Trimming took 1 base from V and 4 from J; bases not matched to a gene: 3. Per the germline V gene, CDR1 is SGHVS and CDR2 is FNYEAQ. CDR3 in amino acids: CASSLVASGGTGELFF. In DNA, the CDR3 is TGTGCCAGCAGCTTAGTTGCTAGCGGGGGCACCGGGGAGCTGTTTTTT. Full variable domain (rest looked up from reference TRBV7-6 and TRBJ2-2): GAGVSQSPRYKVTKRGQDVALRCDPISGHVSLYWYRQALGQGPEFLTYFNYEAQQDKSGLPNDRFSAERPEGSISTLTIQRTEQRDSAMYRCASSLVASGGTGELFFGEGSRLTVL.

The V gene is TRBV4-3, the J gene TRBJ2-7, with D possibly being TRBD1 (6 bases). The CDR3 has 15 residues. Trimming pared 3 bases from V and 2 bases from J, leaving 14 bases between. The germline V gene has CDR1 LGHNA and CDR2 YSLEER. DNA for the CDR3: TGCGCCAGCAGCCACCATGGACAGCCTACCTACGAGCAGTACTTC. It encodes CASSHHGQPTYEQYF.

About this clonotype: A clone one base away is much larger, so this may be a read error. This chain connects TRBV7-8 to TRBJ2-5; D is uncertain. Germline values: CDR1 SGHVS, CDR2 FQNEAQ. This CDR3 region has 13 residues. With 4 bases removed from V and 1 base from J, the gap between germline ends came to 7 bases. CDR3: CASSYGSQETQYF. In DNA form, the CDR3 reads TGTGCCAGCAGCTACGGGTCCCAAGAGACCCAGTACTTC.

The sample holds a few counts of this clonotype. The rearrangement links TRBV4-2 to TRBJ1-1; D unresolved. Germline V gives CDR1 LGHNA, CDR2 YNFKEQ. V gave up 0 bases and J gave up 1 base, with 9 bases separating them. The CDR3 contains 15 residues. The CDR3 DNA follows: TGTGCCAGCAGCCAAGAATTGGGTGCGAACACTGAAGCTTTCTTT. Protein sequence: CASSQELGANTEAFF.

The V and J genes are TRBV27 and TRBJ1-2; TRBD1 matches at 7 bases. The germline gives CDR1 MNHEY, CDR2 SMNVEV (reference sequence). This CDR3 has 14 residues. Unmatched junction bases numbered 7, after V lost 3 bases and J lost 6 bases. The CDR3, as DNA: TGTGCCAGCAGTTTTCAGTCTGGACAGGATGGCTACACCTTC. As protein: CASSFQSGQDGYTF.

The chain uses TRBV10-3 and TRBJ2-7; TRBD2 might be the D (7 bases). Per the germline V gene, CDR1 is ENHRY and CDR2 is SYGVKD. Deletions cut 6 bases from V and 0 bases from J, with 12 bases between. CDR3 length: 14 residues. For the CDR3, the DNA is TGTGCCATCAGGGGGGGGCCCCTCTCCTACGAGCAGTACTTC. This codes for CAIRGGPLSYEQYF.

This chain uses TRBV15 with TRBJ2-3; a possible D gene is TRBD2 (6 bases). Germline assignment: CDR1 LNHNV and CDR2 YYDKDF (reference sequence). The V end was cut by 3 bases, the J end by 6 bases, with 16 bases between. This CDR3 is built from 15 residues. The CDR3 sequence: CATSSSRGWRDTQYF. For the CDR3, the DNA is TGTGCCACCAGCAGTTCGCGGGGTTGGCGGGATACGCAGTATTTT.

The V and J genes are TRBV2 and TRBJ2-7, with 7 bases that match TRBD1. This CDR3 region has 15 residues. The V and J ends lost 6 bases and 2 bases, in that order; junction bases with no gene match: 10. Germline V lookup: CDR1 SNHLY, CDR2 FYNNEI. CDR3 in amino acids: CASSHPGTVAYEQYF. The CDR3 DNA sequence: TGTGCCAGCAGCCACCCCGGGACAGTCGCCTACGAGCAGTACTTC.

There are a few counts of this clonotype. J is TRBJ1-2 and V is TRBV7-8, with 12 bases that match TRBD1. The ends lost 5 bases at V and 7 bases at J; junction bases unmatched: 11. Germline V gives CDR1 SGHVS, CDR2 FQNEAQ. The CDR3 runs 16 residues. The DNA for the CDR3 is TGTGCCAGCAGCCTAGGGTTGGGACAGGGGGCGGTTGGCTACACCTTC. This translates into CASSLGLGQGAVGYTF.

This rearrangement joins TRBV6-2 or TRBV6-3 to TRBJ2-3; 10 bases fit TRBD1. Trimming cost V 0 bases and J 4 bases; bases outside gene matches: 1. From germline, CDR1 is MNHEY and CDR2 SVGEGT. CDR3 length: 15 amino acids. The CDR3 is CASSYSGTGADTQYF. Written as DNA, the CDR3 is TGTGCCAGCAGTTACTCCGGGACAGGGGCAGATACGCAGTATTTT.

This clonotype appeared many times. The CDR3 bases are TGTGCCAGCAGTTTGAAGAGTAGCAATCAGCCCCAGCATTTT. This codes for CASSLKSSNQPQHF. This chain joins TRBV27 and TRBJ1-5; no reliable D call. The CDR3 runs to 14 residues. CDR1 is MNHEY, CDR2 SMNVEV, per germline (reference sequence). Trimming cost V 3 bases and J 0 bases, with 6 bases left between them.

This clonotype occurred a few times. The chain combines TRBV7-3 with TRBJ2-1, with 11 bases matching TRBD2. Losses at the gene ends were 4 bases for V and 5 bases for J; bases not matched to a gene: 7. CDR3 length: 16 amino acids. The V gene's germline CDR1 is SGHTA and CDR2 FQGTGA. CDR3 sequence (DNA): TGTGCCAGCAGCTCCCATAGCGGGGGGGCCCACAATGAGCAGTTCTTC. It yields the protein CASSSHSGGAHNEQFF.

V usage is TRBV20-1 and J usage is TRBJ2-3, with 7 bases identical to TRBD2. The CDR3 spans 14 residues. The germline V gene encodes CDR1 DFQATT and CDR2 SNEGSKA (reference sequence). The ends lost 2 bases at V and 2 bases at J; junction bases unmatched: 4. Here the CDR3 DNA reads TGCAGTGCTAGACCTAGCGGACACACAGATACGCAGTATTTT. Translation: CSARPSGHTDTQYF.

This clonotype came up a few times. The chain recombines TRBV7-2 with TRBJ2-2; the match to TRBD2 covers 8 bases. After removal of 8 bases from V and 4 bases from J, the junction contained 3 bases not matched to a gene. Germline loops: CDR1 SGHTA, CDR2 FQGNSA. CDR3 length: 13 amino acids. In DNA form, the CDR3 reads TGTGCCAGCCGCGGGGGGCTCACCGGGGAGCTGTTTTTT. This encodes CASRGGLTGELFF.

The genes are TRBV5-1 and TRBJ1-1; 9 nucleotides line up with TRBD1. CDR3 length equals 13 residues. Germline lookup yields CDR1 SGHRS and CDR2 YFSETQ. The V gene end was trimmed by 4 bases and the J gene end by 4 bases; junction bases not matched to a gene: 2. Written as DNA, the CDR3 is TGCGCCAGCAGCAAACAGGGGGCCACTGAAGCTTTCTTT. It encodes CASSKQGATEAFF.

The chain couples TRBV29-1 to TRBJ1-1, with TRBD1 matching over 10 bases. The CDR3 loop spans 15 amino acids. The trim removed 5 bases at V and 0 bases at J, leaving 6 bases unmatched. The germline V gene has CDR1 SQVTM and CDR2 ANQGSEA. The CDR3 loop reads CSVRDRGKMNTEAFF. For the CDR3, the DNA is TGCAGCGTTAGGGACAGGGGAAAGATGAACACTGAAGCTTTCTTT. Variable domain in full (rest from reference TRBV29-1 and TRBJ1-1): SAVISQKPSRDICQRGTSLTIQCQVDSQVTMMFWYRQQPGQSLTLIATANQGSEATYESGFVIDKFPISRPNLTFSTLTVSNMSPEDSSIYLCSVRDRGKMNTEAFFGQGTRLTVV.

The chain has TRBV27 and TRBJ2-5; possibly TRBD1 for D (6 bases). This CDR3 is 14 amino acids long. The V and J ends lost 8 bases and 2 bases respectively, with 15 bases between them. Germline V gene sequence: CDR1 MNHEY, CDR2 SMNVEV (reference sequence). For the CDR3, the DNA is TGTGCCAGCTCAACCCAGGGGATACAAGAGACCCAGTACTTC. Translation: CASSTQGIQETQYF.

The chain links TRBV5-1 to TRBJ2-2; 13 bases match TRBD2. In germline, CDR1 is SGHRS, CDR2 YFSETQ. With V trimmed by 4 bases and J by 0 bases, 3 bases remained unmatched. The CDR3 contains 17 residues. CDR3 bases: TGCGCCAGCAGCGGAACTAGCGGGGGGGCGAACACCGGGGAGCTGTTTTTT. This codes for CASSGTSGGANTGELFF.

The chain has TRBV7-2 and TRBJ1-1; D unclear. V lost 4 bases, J lost 3 bases, and 9 bases lay in between. This CDR3 has 13 residues. Germline V lookup: CDR1 SGHTA, CDR2 FQGNSA. The chain's CDR3 is CASSSRGYTEAFF. CDR3 in DNA: TGTGCCAGCAGCTCACGGGGTTACACTGAAGCTTTCTTT. Full variable domain (remainder filled in from reference TRBV7-2 and TRBJ1-1): GAGVSQSPSNKVTEKGKDVELRCDPISGHTALYWYRQSLGQGLEFLIYFQGNSAPDKSGLPSDRFSAERTGGSVSTLTIQRTQQEDSAVYLCASSSRGYTEAFFGQGTRLTVV.

The sample holds a few counts of this clonotype. The chain is built from TRBV7-6 and TRBJ1-1; 8 bases fit TRBD1. The V segment lost 5 bases and the J segment 5 bases; nucleotides outside the gene matches: 10. CDR1 and CDR2 (germline): SGHVS, FNYEAQ. This CDR3 is 15 amino acids long. The CDR3 is CASSLTQGGRTEAFF. The CDR3 nucleotides are TGTGCCAGCAGCCTAACACAGGGGGGGAGGACTGAAGCTTTCTTT.

V usage is TRBV4-2 and J usage is TRBJ2-7, with 8 bases lining up with TRBD1. J gave up 2 bases and V 2 bases, and 8 bases lay outside the gene matches. Looked up from germline, CDR1 is LGHNA and CDR2 is YNFKEQ. The CDR3 consists of 16 residues. CDR3 sequence: CASSQRLLQGAYEQYF. In DNA, the CDR3 is TGTGCCAGCAGCCAAAGGCTCTTACAGGGGGCCTACGAGCAGTACTTC.

J is TRBJ2-1 and V is TRBV10-3; D remains ambiguous. Deletions cut 6 bases from V and 8 bases from J, with 20 bases between. The CDR3 consists of 15 residues. Germline values: CDR1 ENHRY, CDR2 SYGVKD. CDR3 nucleotide sequence: TGTGCCATCAGAGGTTCCATTTCTGAAGACGATGAGCAGTTCTTC. Amino acids: CAIRGSISEDDEQFF.